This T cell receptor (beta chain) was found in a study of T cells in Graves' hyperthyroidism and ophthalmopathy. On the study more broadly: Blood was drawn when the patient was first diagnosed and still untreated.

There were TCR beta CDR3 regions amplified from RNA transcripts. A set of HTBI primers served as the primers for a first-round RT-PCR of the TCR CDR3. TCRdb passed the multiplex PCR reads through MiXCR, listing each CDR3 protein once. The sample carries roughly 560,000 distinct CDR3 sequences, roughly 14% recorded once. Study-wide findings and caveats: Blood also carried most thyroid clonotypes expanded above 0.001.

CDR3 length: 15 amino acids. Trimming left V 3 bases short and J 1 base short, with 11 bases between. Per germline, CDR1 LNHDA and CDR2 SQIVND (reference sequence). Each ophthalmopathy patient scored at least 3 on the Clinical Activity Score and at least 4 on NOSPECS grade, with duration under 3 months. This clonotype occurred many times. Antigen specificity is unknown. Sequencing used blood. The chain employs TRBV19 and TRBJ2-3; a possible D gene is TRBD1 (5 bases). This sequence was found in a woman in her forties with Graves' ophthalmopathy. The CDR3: CASSIIQGGTDTQYF. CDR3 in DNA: TGTGCCAGTAGTATCATCCAGGGTGGCACAGATACGCAGTATTTT.